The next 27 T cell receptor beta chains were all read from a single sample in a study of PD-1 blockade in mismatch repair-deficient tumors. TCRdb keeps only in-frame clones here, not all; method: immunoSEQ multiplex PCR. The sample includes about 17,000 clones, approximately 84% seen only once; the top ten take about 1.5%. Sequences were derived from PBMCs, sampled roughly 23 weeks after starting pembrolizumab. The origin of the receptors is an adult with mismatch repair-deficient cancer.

CDR3 residues: CASTRGIGVEPQHF. CDR3 coding DNA: TGTGCCAGCACCCGGGGGATTGGGGTCGAGCCCCAGCATTTT. The V call is TRBV5-8, the J call TRBJ1-5; TRBD1 is a possible D gene (5 bases). The V and J ends lost 6 bases and 8 bases respectively, with 18 bases between them. The length of the CDR3 is 14 residues. Germline V lookup: CDR1 SGHTS, CDR2 YDEGEE. Combining the CDR3 with reference TRBV5-8 and TRBJ1-5 gives the whole variable domain EAGVTQSPTHLIKTRGQQATLRCSPISGHTSVYWYQQALGLGLQFLLWYDEGEERNRGNFPPRFSGRQFPNYSSELNVNALELEDSALYLCASTRGIGVEPQHFGDGTRLSIL.

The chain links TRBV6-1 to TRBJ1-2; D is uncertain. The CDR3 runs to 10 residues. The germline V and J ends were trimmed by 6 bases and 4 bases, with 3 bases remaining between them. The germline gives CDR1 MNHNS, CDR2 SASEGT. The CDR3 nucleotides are TGTGCCAGCAGGGCCTATGGCTACACCTTC. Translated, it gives CASRAYGYTF.

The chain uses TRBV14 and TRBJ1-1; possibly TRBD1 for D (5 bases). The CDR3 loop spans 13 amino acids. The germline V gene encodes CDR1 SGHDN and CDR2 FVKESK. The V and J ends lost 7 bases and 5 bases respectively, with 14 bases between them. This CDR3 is CASTVGPRTEAFF. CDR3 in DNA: TGTGCCAGCACCGTGGGGCCCCGAACTGAAGCTTTCTTT.

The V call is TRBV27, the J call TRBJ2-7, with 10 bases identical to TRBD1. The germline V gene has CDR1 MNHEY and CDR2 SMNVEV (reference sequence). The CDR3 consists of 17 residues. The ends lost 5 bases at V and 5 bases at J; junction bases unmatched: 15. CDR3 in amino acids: CASSPPFRRDRGHEQYF. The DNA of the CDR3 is TGTGCCAGCAGTCCCCCGTTTCGCCGGGACAGGGGCCACGAGCAGTACTTC.

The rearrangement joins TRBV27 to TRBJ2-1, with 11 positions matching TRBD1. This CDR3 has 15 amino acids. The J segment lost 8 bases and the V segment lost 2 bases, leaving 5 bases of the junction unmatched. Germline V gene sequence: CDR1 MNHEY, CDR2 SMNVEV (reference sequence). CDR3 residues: CASSLPGQGVYEQFF. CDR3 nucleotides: TGTGCCAGCAGTTTACCGGGACAGGGGGTCTATGAGCAGTTCTTC.

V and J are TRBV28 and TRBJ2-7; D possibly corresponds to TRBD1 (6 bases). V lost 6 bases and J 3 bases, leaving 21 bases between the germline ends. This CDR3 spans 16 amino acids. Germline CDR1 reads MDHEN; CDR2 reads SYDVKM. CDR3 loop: CASSPLDRLPNYEQYF. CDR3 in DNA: TGTGCCAGCAGCCCCCTTGACAGGCTACCCAACTACGAGCAGTACTTC. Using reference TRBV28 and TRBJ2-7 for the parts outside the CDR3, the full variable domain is DVKVTQSSRYLVKRTGEKVFLECVQDMDHENMFWYRQDPGLGLRLIYFSYDVKMKEKGDIPEGYSVSREKKERFSLILESASTNQTSMYLCASSPLDRLPNYEQYFGPGTRLTVT.

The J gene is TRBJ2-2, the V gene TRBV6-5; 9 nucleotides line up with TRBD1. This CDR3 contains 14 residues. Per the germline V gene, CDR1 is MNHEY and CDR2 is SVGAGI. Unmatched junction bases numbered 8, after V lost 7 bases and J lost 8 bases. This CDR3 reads CASKRNRGPGELFF. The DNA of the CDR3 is TGTGCCAGCAAGCGCAACAGGGGGCCGGGGGAGCTGTTTTTT.

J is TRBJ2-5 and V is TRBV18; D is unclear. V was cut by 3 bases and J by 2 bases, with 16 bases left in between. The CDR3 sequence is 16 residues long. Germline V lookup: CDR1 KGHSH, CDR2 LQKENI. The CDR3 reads CASSPLPSAPQETQYF. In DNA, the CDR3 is TGTGCCAGCTCACCCCTCCCCTCCGCGCCTCAAGAGACCCAGTACTTC.

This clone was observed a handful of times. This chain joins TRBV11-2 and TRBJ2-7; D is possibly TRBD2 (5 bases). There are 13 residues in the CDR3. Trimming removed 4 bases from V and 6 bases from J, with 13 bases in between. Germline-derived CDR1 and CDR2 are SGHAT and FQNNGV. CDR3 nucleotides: TGTGCCAGCAGCTCCACTAGGGTGCGCGAGCAGTACTTC. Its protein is CASSSTRVREQYF.

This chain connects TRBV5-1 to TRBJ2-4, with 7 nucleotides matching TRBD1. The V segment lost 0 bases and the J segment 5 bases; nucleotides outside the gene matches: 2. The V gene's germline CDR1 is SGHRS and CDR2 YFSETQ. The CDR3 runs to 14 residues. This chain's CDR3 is CASSLGQGQNIQYF. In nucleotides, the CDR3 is TGCGCCAGCAGCTTGGGACAGGGCCAAAACATTCAGTACTTC.

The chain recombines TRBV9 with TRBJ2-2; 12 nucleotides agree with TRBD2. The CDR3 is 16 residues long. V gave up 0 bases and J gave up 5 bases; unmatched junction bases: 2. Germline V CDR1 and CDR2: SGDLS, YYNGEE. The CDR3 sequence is CASSVVGTSGTGELFF. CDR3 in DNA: TGTGCCAGCAGCGTAGTGGGGACTAGCGGGACCGGGGAGCTGTTTTTT.

The CDR3 region has the DNA TGTGCCAGCAGTGATGGGGCGGGAGAGGGCTACAATGAGCAGTTCTTC. It codes for CASSDGAGEGYNEQFF. The chain links TRBV6-4 to TRBJ2-1; 7 bases agree with TRBD2. The V gene end was trimmed by 3 bases and the J gene end by 3 bases; junction bases not matched to a gene: 8. The CDR3 has 16 residues. Germline CDR1 and CDR2: MRHNA and SNTAGT.

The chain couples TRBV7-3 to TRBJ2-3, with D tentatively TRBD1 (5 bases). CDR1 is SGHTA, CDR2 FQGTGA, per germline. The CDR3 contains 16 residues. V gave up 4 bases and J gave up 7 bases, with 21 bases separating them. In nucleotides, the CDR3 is TGTGCCAGCAGCTCCCAAGGGTCCCCAGGGATAAATACGCAGTATTTT. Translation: CASSSQGSPGINTQYF.

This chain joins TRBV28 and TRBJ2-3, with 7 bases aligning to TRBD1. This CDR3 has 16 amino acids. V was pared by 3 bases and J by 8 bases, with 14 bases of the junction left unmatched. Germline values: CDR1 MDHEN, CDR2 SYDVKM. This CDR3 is CASSLRLKAGGSTQYF. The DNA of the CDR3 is TGTGCCAGCAGTTTGAGGTTGAAGGCAGGGGGTAGTACGCAGTATTTT.

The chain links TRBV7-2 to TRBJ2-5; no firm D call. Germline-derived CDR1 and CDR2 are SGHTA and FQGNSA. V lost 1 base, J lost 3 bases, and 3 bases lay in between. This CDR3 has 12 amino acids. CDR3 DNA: TGTGCCAGCAGCTTAGTAGAAGAGACCCAGTACTTC. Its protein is CASSLVEETQYF.

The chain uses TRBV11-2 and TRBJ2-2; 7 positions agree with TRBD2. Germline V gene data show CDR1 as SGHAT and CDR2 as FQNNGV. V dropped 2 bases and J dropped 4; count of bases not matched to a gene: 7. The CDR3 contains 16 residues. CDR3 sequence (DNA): TGTGCCAGCAGCTTAACCTGGGGAGGGGTCACCGGGGAGCTGTTTTTT. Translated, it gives CASSLTWGGVTGELFF.

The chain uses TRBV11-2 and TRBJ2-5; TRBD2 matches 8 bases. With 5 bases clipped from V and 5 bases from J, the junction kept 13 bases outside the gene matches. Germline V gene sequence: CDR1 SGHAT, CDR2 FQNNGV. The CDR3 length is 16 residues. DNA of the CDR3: TGTGCCAGCAGCGTCGGGGGAGCGGGAGTGAGGGAGACCCAGTACTTC. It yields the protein CASSVGGAGVRETQYF.

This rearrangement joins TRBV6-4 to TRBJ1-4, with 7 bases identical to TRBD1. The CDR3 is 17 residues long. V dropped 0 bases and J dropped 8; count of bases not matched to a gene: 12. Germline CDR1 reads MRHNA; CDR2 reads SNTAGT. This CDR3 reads CASSDSPPHRGEEKLFF. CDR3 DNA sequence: TGTGCCAGCAGTGACTCTCCCCCTCACAGGGGCGAAGAAAAACTGTTTTTT.

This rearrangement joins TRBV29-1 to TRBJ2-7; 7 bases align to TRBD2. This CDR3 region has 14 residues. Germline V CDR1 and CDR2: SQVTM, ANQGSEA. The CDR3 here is CRTPIEGLPYEQYF. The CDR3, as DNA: TGCAGAACCCCTATCGAGGGACTACCTTACGAGCAGTACTTC.

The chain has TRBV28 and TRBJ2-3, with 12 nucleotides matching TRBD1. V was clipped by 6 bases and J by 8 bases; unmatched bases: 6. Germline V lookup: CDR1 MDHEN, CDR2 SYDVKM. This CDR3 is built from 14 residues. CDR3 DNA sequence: TGTGCCAGCAGGGCGGGACAGGGGGCATTTACGCAGTATTTT. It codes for CASRAGQGAFTQYF.

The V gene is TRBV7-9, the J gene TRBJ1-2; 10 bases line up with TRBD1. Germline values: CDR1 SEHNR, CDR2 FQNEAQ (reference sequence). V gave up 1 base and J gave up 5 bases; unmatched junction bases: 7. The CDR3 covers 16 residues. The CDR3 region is CASSLETGGFGYGYTF. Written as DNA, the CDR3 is TGTGCCAGCAGCTTAGAGACAGGGGGCTTTGGTTATGGCTACACCTTC.

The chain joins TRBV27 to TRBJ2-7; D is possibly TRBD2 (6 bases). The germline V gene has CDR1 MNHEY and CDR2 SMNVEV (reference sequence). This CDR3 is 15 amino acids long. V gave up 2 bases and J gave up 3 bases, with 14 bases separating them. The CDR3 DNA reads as TGTGCCAGCAGTTTAAAGGCGGGACCCCTCTACGAGCAGTACTTC. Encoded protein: CASSLKAGPLYEQYF.

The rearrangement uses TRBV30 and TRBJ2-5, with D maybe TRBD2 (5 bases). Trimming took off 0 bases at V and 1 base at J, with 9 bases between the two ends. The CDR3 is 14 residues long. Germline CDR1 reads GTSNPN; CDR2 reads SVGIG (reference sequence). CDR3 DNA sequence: TGTGCCTGGAGTGTCGTCAGCGGCCAAGAGACCCAGTACTTC. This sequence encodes CAWSVVSGQETQYF.

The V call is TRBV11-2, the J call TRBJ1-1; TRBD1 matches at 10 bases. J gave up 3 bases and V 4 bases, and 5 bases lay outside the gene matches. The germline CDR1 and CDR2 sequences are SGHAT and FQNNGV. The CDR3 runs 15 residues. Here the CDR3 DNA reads TGTGCCAGCAGCTGGACAGGGGGTACGGACACTGAAGCTTTCTTT. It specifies CASSWTGGTDTEAFF. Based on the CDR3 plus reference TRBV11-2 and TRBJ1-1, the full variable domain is EAGVAQSPRYKIIEKRQSVAFWCNPISGHATLYWYQQILGQGPKLLIQFQNNGVVDDSQLPKDRFSAERLKGVDSTLKIQPAKLEDSAVYLCASSWTGGTDTEAFFGQGTRLTVV.

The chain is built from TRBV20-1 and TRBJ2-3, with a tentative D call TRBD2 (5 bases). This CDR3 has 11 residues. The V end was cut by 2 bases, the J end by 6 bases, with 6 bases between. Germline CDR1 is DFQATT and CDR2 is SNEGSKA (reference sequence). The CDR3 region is CSARRRDTQYF. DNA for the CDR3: TGCAGTGCTAGAAGGAGGGATACGCAGTATTTT.

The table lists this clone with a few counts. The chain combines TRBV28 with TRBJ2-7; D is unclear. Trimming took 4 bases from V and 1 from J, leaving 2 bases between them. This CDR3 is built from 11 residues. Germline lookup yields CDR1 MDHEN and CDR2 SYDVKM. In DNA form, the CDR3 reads TGTGCCAGCAGTTCGTCCTACGAGCAGTACTTC. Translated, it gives CASSSSYEQYF.

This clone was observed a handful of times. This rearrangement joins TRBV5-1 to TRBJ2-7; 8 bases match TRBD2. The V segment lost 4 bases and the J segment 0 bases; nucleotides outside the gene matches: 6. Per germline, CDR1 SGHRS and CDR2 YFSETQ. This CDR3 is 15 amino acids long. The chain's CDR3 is CASSPGGGSSYEQYF. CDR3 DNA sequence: TGCGCCAGCAGCCCCGGGGGGGGAAGCTCCTACGAGCAGTACTTC. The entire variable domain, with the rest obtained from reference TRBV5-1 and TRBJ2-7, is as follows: KAGVTQTPRYLIKTRGQQVTLSCSPISGHRSVSWYQQTPGQGLQFLFEYFSETQRNKGNFPGRFSGRQFSNSRSEMNVSTLELGDSALYLCASSPGGGSSYEQYFGPGTRLTVT.